This record concerns one TCR beta chain sequence. Recruits, aged roughly 18 to 100 years, lived in some 25 US areas. This CDR3 has 14 residues. Germline loops: CDR1 LGHDT, CDR2 YNNKEL (reference sequence). V lost 4 bases to trimming and J lost 7 bases; unmatched junction nucleotides: 6. This entry belongs to a study of blood T cell repertoires in COVID-19. Produced via immunoSEQ multiplex PCR; TCRdb's table is partial and in-frame only. The sample lists 150,000 or so clones, about 85% seen once, with roughly 4% in the top ten. The chain links TRBV3-1 (or the pseudogene TRBV3-2) to TRBJ1-2; 10 positions match TRBD1. The sequencing input was PBMCs or T cells enriched from blood (not recorded which). This TCR derives from a woman aged 35 to 49 who had been exposed to COVID-19. CDR3 amino acids: CASSPEDRGGGYTF. In DNA, the CDR3 is TGTGCCAGCAGCCCGGAGGACAGGGGGGGTGGCTACACCTTC.